This entry describes one TCR beta chain. Its antigen is unidentified. The sequenced template was cDNA made from the entire isolated RNA. Measured with immunoSEQ multiplex PCR; TCRdb has only the in-frame clones, and not every one. The sample lists under 300,000 clones, approximately 15% occurring once. This entry belongs to a study of beta chain features in type 1 diabetes. Overall study: When patients were set against healthy donors, age, gender and cell yields were similar. Taken together, all samples contributed approximately 110 million examined sorted cells. The study's findings and limits: In every one of the four CD4+ subsets, TCRB CDR3s were moderately but significantly shorter in Type 1 diabetes patients.

This CDR3 comprises 12 residues. Germline assignment: CDR1 MDHEN and CDR2 SYDVKM. Trimming took off 2 bases at V and 5 bases at J, with 6 bases between the two ends. Sequenced input: naive CD4+ T cells from blood. The chain is built from TRBV28 and TRBJ2-5; D remains ambiguous. This TCR was recovered from a man younger than 40 with type 1 diabetes. CDR3 residues: CASSLLGETQYF. CDR3 coding DNA: TGTGCCAGCAGTTTACTGGGCGAGACCCAGTACTTC.